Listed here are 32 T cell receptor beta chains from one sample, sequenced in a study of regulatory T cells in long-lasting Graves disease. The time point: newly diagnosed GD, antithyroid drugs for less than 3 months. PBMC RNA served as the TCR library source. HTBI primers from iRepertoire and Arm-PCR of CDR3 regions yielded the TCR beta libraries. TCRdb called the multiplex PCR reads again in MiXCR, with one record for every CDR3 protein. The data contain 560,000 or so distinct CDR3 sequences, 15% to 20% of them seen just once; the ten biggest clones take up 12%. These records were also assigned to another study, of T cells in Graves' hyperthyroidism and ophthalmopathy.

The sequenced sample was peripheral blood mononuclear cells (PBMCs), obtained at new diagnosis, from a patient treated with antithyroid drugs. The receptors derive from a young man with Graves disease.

The CDR3 reads CASSFYSELNTEAFF. CDR3 in DNA: TGCGCCAGCAGCTTTTATTCCGAACTGAACACTGAAGCTTTCTTT. The J gene is TRBJ1-1, the V gene TRBV5-1, with no clear D. Germline V gene data show CDR1 as SGHRS and CDR2 as YFSETQ. Trimming left V 2 bases short and J 0 bases short, with 11 bases between. This CDR3 spans 15 amino acids. Combining the CDR3 with reference TRBV5-1 and TRBJ1-1 gives the whole variable domain KAGVTQTPRYLIKTRGQQVTLSCSPISGHRSVSWYQQTPGQGLQFLFEYFSETQRNKGNFPGRFSGRQFSNSRSEMNVSTLELGDSALYLCASSFYSELNTEAFFGQGTRLTVV.

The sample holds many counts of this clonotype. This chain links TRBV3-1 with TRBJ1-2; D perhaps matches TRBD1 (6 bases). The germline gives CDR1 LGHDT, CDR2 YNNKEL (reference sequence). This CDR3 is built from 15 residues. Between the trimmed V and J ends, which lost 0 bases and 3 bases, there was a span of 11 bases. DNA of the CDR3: TGTGCCAGCAGCCAAGAGACGGACAGATACTATGGCTACACCTTC. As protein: CASSQETDRYYGYTF. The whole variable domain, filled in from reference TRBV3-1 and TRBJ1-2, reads DTAVSQTPKYLVTQMGNDKSIKCEQNLGHDTMYWYKQDSKKFLKIMFSYNNKELIINETVPNRFSPKSPDKAHLNLHINSLELGDSAVYFCASSQETDRYYGYTFGSGTRLTVV.

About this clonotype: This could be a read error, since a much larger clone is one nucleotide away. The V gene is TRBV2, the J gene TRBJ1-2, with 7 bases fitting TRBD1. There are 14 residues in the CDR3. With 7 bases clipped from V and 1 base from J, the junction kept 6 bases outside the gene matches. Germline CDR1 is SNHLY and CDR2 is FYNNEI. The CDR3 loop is CASTSRQGNYGYTF. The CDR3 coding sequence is TGTGCCAGCACCTCTCGACAGGGTAACTATGGCTACACCTTC.

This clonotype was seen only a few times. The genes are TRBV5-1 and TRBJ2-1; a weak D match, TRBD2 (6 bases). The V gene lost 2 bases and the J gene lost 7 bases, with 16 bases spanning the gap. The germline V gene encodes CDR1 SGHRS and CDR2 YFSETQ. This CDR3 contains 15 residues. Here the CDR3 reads CASSFRDSRVNEQFF. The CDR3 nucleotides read TGCGCCAGCAGCTTCCGGGACTCCAGGGTTAATGAGCAGTTCTTC.

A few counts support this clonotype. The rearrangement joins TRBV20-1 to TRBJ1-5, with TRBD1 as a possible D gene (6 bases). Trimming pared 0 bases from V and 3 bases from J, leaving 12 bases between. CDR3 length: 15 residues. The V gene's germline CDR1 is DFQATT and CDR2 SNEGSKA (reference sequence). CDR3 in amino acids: CSARDLTGPNQPQHF. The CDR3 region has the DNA TGCAGTGCTAGAGATTTGACAGGACCCAATCAGCCCCAGCATTTT.

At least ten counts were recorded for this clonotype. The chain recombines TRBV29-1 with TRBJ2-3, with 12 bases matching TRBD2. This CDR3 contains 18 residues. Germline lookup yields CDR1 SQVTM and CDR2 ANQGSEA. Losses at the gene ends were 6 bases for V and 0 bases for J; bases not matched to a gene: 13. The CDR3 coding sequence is TGCAGCGTGGGTGGACTAGCGGGACCTCAAGCTAGCACAGATACGCAGTATTTT. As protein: CSVGGLAGPQASTDTQYF.

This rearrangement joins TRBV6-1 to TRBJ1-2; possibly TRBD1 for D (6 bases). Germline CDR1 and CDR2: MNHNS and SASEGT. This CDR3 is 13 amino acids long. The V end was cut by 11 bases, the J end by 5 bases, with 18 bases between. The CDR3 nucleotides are TGTGCCGTGCGGGGGGGCAGTAGGTATGGCTACACCTTC. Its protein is CAVRGGSRYGYTF.

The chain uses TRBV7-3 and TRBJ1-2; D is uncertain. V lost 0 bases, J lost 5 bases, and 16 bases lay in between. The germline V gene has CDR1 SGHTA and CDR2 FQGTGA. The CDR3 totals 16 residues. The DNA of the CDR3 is TGTGCCAGCAGCTTAACGAGCTCTAGCAGCGATTATGGCTACACCTTC. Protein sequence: CASSLTSSSSDYGYTF.

CDR3 bases: TGCGCCAGCAGCCTGAGGTTATCGGGGGGCACCGGGGAGCTGTTTTTT. It encodes CASSLRLSGGTGELFF. The chain is built from TRBV5-1 and TRBJ2-2, with TRBD2 identical over 7 bases. This CDR3 has 16 amino acids. Germline lookup yields CDR1 SGHRS and CDR2 YFSETQ. The J segment lost 4 bases and the V segment lost 4 bases, leaving 10 bases of the junction unmatched.

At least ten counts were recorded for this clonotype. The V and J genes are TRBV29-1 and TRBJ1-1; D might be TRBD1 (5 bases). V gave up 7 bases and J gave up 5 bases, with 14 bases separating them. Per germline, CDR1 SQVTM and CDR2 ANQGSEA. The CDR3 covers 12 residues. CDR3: CSAGRGGTEAFF. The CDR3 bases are TGCAGCGCGGGCCGGGGGGGAACTGAAGCTTTCTTT.

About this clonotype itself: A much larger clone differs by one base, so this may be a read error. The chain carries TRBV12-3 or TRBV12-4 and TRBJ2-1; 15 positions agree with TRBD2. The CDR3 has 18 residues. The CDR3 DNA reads TGTACCAGCAGGGCCGGGACCGGACTAGCGGGAGGGCCAAATGAGCAGTTCTTC. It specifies CTSRAGTGLAGGPNEQFF.

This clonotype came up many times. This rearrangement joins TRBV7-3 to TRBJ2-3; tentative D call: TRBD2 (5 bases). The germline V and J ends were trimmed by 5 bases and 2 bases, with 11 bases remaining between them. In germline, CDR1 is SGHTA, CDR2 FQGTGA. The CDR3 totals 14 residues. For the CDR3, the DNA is TGTGCCAGCAGCCCAGGACTGCACACAGATACGCAGTATTTT. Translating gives CASSPGLHTDTQYF.

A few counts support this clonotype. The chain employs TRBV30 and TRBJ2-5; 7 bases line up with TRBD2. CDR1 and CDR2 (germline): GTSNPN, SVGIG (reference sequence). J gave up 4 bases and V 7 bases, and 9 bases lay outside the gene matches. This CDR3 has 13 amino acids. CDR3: CALEAPSGETQYF. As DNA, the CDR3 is TGTGCCTTGGAGGCCCCTAGCGGAGAGACCCAGTACTTC.

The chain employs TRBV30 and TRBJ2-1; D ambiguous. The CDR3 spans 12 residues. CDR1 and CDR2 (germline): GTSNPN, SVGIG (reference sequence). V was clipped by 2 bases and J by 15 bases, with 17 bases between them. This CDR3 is CAWSPFLRKAFF. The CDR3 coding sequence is TGTGCCTGGAGTCCTTTTCTGCGGAAGGCGTTCTTC.

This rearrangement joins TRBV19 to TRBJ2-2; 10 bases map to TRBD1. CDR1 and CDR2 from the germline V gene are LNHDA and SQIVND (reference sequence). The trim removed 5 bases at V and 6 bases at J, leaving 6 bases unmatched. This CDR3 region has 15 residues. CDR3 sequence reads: CASSFGQGGAGELFF. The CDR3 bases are TGTGCCAGTAGTTTCGGACAGGGGGGAGCCGGGGAGCTGTTTTTT.

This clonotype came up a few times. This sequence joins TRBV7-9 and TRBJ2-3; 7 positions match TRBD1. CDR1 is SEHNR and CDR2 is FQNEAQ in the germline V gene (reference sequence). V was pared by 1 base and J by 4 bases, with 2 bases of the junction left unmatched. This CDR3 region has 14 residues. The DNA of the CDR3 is TGTGCCAGCAGCTTAGAGACAGGGTCAGATACGCAGTATTTT. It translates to CASSLETGSDTQYF.

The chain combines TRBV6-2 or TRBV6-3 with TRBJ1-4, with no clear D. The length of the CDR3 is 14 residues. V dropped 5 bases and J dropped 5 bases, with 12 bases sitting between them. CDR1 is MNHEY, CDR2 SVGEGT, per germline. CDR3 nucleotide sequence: TGTGCCAGCAGTGACACGCCAGAGAATGAAAAACTGTTTTTT. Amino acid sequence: CASSDTPENEKLFF.

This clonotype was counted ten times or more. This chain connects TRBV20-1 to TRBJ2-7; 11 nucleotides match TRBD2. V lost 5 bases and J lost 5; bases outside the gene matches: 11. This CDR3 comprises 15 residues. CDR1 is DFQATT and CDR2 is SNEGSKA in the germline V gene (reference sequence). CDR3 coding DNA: TGCAGTGCTCTGCCTAGCGGGAGGTTAATCCACGAGCAGTACTTC. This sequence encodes CSALPSGRLIHEQYF.

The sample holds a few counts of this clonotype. The CDR3 DNA follows: TGCAGCGTTGCCGGGTCCCCCGAGGAATTCGAAGCTTTCTTT. As protein: CSVAGSPEEFEAFF. The rearrangement links TRBV29-1 to TRBJ1-1; D gene unclear. The CDR3 sequence is 14 residues long. Germline CDR1 and CDR2: SQVTM and ANQGSEA. Deletions cut 4 bases from V and 8 bases from J, with 20 bases between.

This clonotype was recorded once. Here the CDR3 DNA reads TGTGCCACCAGCAGAGATCGATCTCAGCCCCAGCATTTT. This translates into CATSRDRSQPQHF. The rearrangement links TRBV15 to TRBJ1-5; D remains ambiguous. The V and J ends lost 0 bases and 6 bases respectively, with 6 bases between them. The CDR3 has 13 residues. The V gene's germline CDR1 is LNHNV and CDR2 YYDKDF (reference sequence).

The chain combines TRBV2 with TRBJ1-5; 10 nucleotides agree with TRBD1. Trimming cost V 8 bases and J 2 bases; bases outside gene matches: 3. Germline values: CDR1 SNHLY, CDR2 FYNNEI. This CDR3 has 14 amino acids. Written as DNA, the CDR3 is TGTGCCAGCGGGGGGACAGGGGGCAATCAGCCCCAGCATTTT. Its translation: CASGGTGGNQPQHF.

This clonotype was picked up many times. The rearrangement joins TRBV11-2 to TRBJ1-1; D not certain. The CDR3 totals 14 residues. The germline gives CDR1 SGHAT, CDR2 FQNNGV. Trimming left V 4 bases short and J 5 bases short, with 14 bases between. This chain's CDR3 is CASSSHLGGTEAFF. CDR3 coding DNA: TGTGCCAGCAGCTCCCACTTGGGCGGTACTGAAGCTTTCTTT.

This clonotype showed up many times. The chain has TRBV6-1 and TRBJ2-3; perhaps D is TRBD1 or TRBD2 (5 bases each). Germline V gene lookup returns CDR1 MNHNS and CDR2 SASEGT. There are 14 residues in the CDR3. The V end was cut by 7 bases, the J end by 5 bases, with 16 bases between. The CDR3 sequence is CASNGEGWGDTQYF. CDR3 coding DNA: TGTGCCAGCAACGGAGAGGGGTGGGGAGATACGCAGTATTTT.

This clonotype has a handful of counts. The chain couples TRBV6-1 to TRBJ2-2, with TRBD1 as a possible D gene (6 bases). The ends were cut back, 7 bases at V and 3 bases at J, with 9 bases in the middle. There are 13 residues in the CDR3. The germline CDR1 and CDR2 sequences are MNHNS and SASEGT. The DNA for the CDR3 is TGTGCCAGCATCAGGGGCGACACCGGGGAGCTGTTTTTT. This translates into CASIRGDTGELFF.

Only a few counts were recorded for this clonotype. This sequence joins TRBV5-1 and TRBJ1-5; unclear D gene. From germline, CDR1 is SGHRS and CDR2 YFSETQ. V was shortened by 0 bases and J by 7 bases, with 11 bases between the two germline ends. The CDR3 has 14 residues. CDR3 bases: TGCGCCAGCAGCTTGGGGTCCGCATGGCAGCCCCAGCATTTT. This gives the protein CASSLGSAWQPQHF.

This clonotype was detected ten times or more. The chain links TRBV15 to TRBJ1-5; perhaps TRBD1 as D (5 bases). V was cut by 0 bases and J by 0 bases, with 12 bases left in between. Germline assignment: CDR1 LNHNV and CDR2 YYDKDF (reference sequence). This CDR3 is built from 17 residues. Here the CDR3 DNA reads TGTGCCACCAGCAGAGATAGGGGCAGCCTTAGCAATCAGCCCCAGCATTTT. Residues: CATSRDRGSLSNQPQHF.

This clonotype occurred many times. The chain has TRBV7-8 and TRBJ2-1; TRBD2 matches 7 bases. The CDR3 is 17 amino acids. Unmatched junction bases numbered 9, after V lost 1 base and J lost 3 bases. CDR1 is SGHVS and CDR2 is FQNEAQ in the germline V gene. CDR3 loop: CASSLGSGGSGYNEQFF. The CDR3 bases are TGTGCCAGCAGCTTAGGATCGGGCGGGAGCGGCTACAATGAGCAGTTCTTC. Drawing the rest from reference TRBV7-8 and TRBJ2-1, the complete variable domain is GAGVSQSPRYKVAKRGQDVALRCDPISGHVSLFWYQQALGQGPEFLTYFQNEAQLDKSGLPSDRFFAERPEGSVSTLKIQRTQQEDSAVYLCASSLGSGGSGYNEQFFGPGTRLTVL.

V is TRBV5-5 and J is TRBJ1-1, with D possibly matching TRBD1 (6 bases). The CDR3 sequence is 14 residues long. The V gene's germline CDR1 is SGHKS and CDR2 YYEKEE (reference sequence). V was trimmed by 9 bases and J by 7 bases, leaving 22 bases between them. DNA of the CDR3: TGTGCCACTAGGGGCAGGGGTTTCGGGGGTGAAGCTTTCTTT. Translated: CATRGRGFGGEAFF.

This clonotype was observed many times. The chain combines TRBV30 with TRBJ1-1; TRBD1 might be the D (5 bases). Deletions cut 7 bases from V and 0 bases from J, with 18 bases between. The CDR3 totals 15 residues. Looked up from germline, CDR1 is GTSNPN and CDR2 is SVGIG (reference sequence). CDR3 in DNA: TGTGCCTTTTCGGGGGTAGGGGCGATGAACACTGAAGCTTTCTTT. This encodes CAFSGVGAMNTEAFF.

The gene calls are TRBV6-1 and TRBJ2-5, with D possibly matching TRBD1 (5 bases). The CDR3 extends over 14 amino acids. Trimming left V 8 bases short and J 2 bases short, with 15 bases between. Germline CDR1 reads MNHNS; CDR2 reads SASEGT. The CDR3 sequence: CASGDRGKQETQYF. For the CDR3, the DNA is TGTGCCAGCGGGGATAGGGGAAAACAAGAGACCCAGTACTTC.

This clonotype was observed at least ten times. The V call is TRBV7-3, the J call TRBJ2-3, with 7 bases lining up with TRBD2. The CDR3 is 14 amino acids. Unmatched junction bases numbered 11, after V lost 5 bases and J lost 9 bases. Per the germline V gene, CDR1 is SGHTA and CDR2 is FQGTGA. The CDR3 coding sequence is TGTGCCAGCAGCCCACGCCCGACTAGCTACACGCAGTATTTT. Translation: CASSPRPTSYTQYF.

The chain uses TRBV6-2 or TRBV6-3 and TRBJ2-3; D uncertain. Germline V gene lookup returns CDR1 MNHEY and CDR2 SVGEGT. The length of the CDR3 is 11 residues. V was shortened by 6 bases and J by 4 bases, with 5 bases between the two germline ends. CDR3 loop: CASSCPDTQYF. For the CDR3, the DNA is TGTGCCAGCAGCTGCCCAGATACGCAGTATTTT.